Listed below are T cell receptor beta chains from one sample, sequenced in a study of blood T cells in healthy people across ages. TCRdb independently ran MiXCR on the 5' RACE reads; one entry per CDR3 protein. The sample holds about 770,000 distinct CDR3 sequences, 40% to 50% seen once. The specimen was blood. These receptors all come from a man in his fifties or sixties in good health. CDR3s include the opening cysteine and the closing phenylalanine or tryptophan. The D gene is left open where the match is weak. Clone size appears in some rows only: once, few, many, or a class for an expanded clone.

v_gene	abundance	d_gene	j_gene	CDR3aa	CDR3nt
TRBV20-1	NA	NA	TRBJ2-4	CSAIPMSIAKNIQYF	TGCAGTGCTATTCCTATGTCTATAGCCAAAAACATTCAGTACTTC
TRBV3-1	NA	NA	TRBJ2-3	CASSPGRGISTDTQYF	TGTGCCAGCAGCCCAGGTAGGGGGATTAGCACAGATACGCAGTATTTT
TRBV11-2	few	NA	TRBJ2-7	CASRTPGGGYEQYF	TGTGCCAGCAGAACCCCAGGGGGAGGCTACGAGCAGTACTTC
TRBV4-1	few	TRBD1	TRBJ1-2	CASSPGGNNGYTF	TGCGCCAGCAGCCCAGGGGGCAATAATGGCTACACCTTC
TRBV2	few	NA	TRBJ2-1	CASSEEGLRYGHEQFF	TGTGCCAGCAGTGAAGAGGGGCTTCGTTATGGCCATGAGCAGTTCTTC
TRBV7-2	once	NA	TRBJ1-6	CASSLAVSSYNSPLHF	TGTGCCAGCAGCTTAGCGGTGAGCTCCTATAATTCACCCCTCCACTTT
TRBV10-3	few	TRBD2	TRBJ2-7	CAISGGLAGITYEQYF	TGTGCCATCAGTGGAGGACTAGCGGGGATTACCTACGAGCAGTACTTC
TRBV6-4	few	NA	TRBJ1-5	CASSDRGTSKNSNQPQHF	TGTGCCAGCAGTGACCGGGGGACTTCCAAGAATAGCAATCAGCCCCAGCATTTT
TRBV7-2	many	NA	TRBJ2-7	CASGVSYEQYF	TGTGCCAGCGGAGTTAGCTACGAGCAGTACTTC
TRBV7-3	NA	NA	TRBJ1-1	CASSLGGQRNTEAFF	TGTGCCAGCAGCTTAGGGGGGCAGAGGAACACTGAAGCTTTCTTT
TRBV15	NA	NA	TRBJ2-5	CATSREDGARYKSIQYF	TGTGCCACCAGCAGAGAAGACGGGGCGAGATACAAAAGCATCCAGTACTTC
TRBV7-9	NA	NA	TRBJ1-2	CASSSPIYGYTF	TGTGCCAGCAGCTCACCAATCTATGGCTACACCTTC
TRBV6-5	few	NA	TRBJ1-2	CASSHDNYGYTF	TGTGCCAGCAGTCACGATAACTATGGCTACACCTTC
TRBV29-1	NA	TRBD1	TRBJ1-1	CSVIISGRDREAFF	TGCAGCGTCATAATTTCTGGCCGGGACAGGGAAGCTTTCTTT
TRBV6-6	NA	TRBD1	TRBJ1-2	CASSKRDSFYGYTF	TGTGCCAGCAGTAAGCGGGACAGCTTCTATGGCTACACCTTC
TRBV9	NA	TRBD2	TRBJ2-1	CASGPGGDGNEQFF	TGTGCCAGCGGCCCTGGGGGGGATGGGAATGAGCAGTTCTTC
TRBV20-1	NA	TRBD1	TRBJ2-3	CSATDRGTSTDTQYF	TGCAGTGCTACCGACAGGGGGACTTCGACAGATACGCAGTATTTT
TRBV5-1	many	NA	TRBJ1-2	CASSLFNYGYTF	TGCGCCAGCAGCTTGTTTAACTATGGCTACACCTTC
TRBV29-1	NA	NA	TRBJ1-2	CSVEWANYGYTF	TGCAGCGTCGAGTGGGCTAACTATGGCTACACCTTC
TRBV3-1	NA	NA	TRBJ2-5	CASSPPAVAAETQYF	TGTGCCAGCAGCCCCCCTGCGGTAGCTGCGGAGACCCAGTACTTC
TRBV7-9	NA	NA	TRBJ2-5	CASSGTQETQYF	TGTGCCAGCAGCGGTACCCAAGAGACCCAGTACTTC
TRBV7-6	few	NA	TRBJ2-1	CASSLVIFDNEQFF	TGTGCCAGCAGCTTAGTAATCTTCGACAATGAGCAGTTCTTC
TRBV20-1	few	NA	TRBJ1-2	CSAGGANYGYTF	TGCAGTGCGGGGGGAGCTAACTATGGCTACACCTTC
TRBV29-1	NA	NA	TRBJ1-2	CSDRGLYGYTF	TGCAGCGACCGGGGTCTCTATGGCTACACCTTC
TRBV27	few	NA	TRBJ1-2	CASSSIQGQTNYGYTF	TGTGCCAGCAGCTCGATCCAGGGACAAACTAACTATGGCTACACCTTC
TRBV2	once	NA	TRBJ1-5	CASSATGLNQPQHF	TGTGCCAGCAGTGCCACGGGACTCAATCAGCCCCAGCATTTT
TRBV27	few	NA	TRBJ1-2	CASSLSGTAGSYGYTF	TGTGCCAGCAGTTTATCCGGGACCGCGGGATCCTATGGCTACACCTTC
TRBV7-2	many	NA	TRBJ1-2	CASSLDSGYTADYGYTF	TGTGCCAGCAGCTTAGATTCGGGATACACGGCCGACTATGGCTACACCTTC
TRBV7-2	NA	TRBD2	TRBJ2-3	CASSLLELAGSGDTQYF	TGTGCCAGCAGCTTATTGGAACTAGCGGGGAGTGGAGATACGCAGTATTTT
TRBV29-1	NA	TRBD1	TRBJ2-1	CSVTGTGGGNEQFF	TGCAGCGTTACCGGGACAGGGGGAGGCAATGAGCAGTTCTTC
TRBV14	once	NA	TRBJ2-7	CASSQGLYNEQYF	TGTGCCAGCAGCCAAGGGTTGTACAATGAGCAGTACTTC
TRBV12-3/TRBV12-4	many	NA	TRBJ2-1	CASSFGGEQFF	TGTGCCAGCAGTTTTGGTGGCGAGCAGTTCTTC
TRBV12-5	NA	NA	TRBJ1-1	CASSPGGPLTEAFF	TGTGCTAGTTCCCCGGGGGGGCCCCTAACTGAAGCTTTCTTT
TRBV12-3/TRBV12-4	NA	TRBD1	TRBJ2-3	CASSLRQGRGTDTQYF	TGTGCCAGCAGTCTCCGACAGGGTAGGGGCACAGATACGCAGTATTTT
TRBV7-2	few	TRBD2	TRBJ2-1	CASTRLAGRNEQFF	TGTGCCAGCACCAGACTAGCGGGACGCAATGAGCAGTTCTTC
TRBV7-9	NA	TRBD2	TRBJ2-3	CASSRGLAESTDTQYF	TGTGCCAGCAGCCGGGGACTAGCGGAAAGCACAGATACGCAGTATTTT
TRBV7-7	NA	TRBD2	TRBJ2-5	CASSLNPGTSGGQETQYF	TGTGCCAGCAGCTTAAATCCCGGGACTAGCGGGGGACAAGAGACCCAGTACTTC
TRBV4-3	NA	TRBD2	TRBJ2-5	CASSQKWTSGGKTQYF	TGCGCCAGCAGCCAAAAATGGACTAGCGGGGGTAAGACCCAGTACTTC
TRBV7-9	few	TRBD1	TRBJ1-2	CASSPRDSQAANYGYTF	TGTGCCAGCAGCCCCCGGGACAGTCAAGCAGCTAACTATGGCTACACCTTC
TRBV3-1	few	TRBD1	TRBJ2-7	CASSQAPRQGPYF	TGTGCCAGCAGCCAAGCCCCCCGACAGGGACCGTACTTC
TRBV7-2	NA	NA	TRBJ1-1	CASSLARRGIAFF	TGTGCCAGCAGCTTAGCGCGTAGGGGTATAGCTTTCTTT
TRBV4-3	few	NA	TRBJ1-1	CASSQGALWETEAFF	TGCGCCAGCAGCCAAGGGGCCCTCTGGGAGACTGAAGCTTTCTTT
TRBV20-1	NA	NA	TRBJ1-4	CSARMDPPVATKEKLFF	TGCAGTGCTAGAATGGACCCTCCGGTTGCAACTAAGGAAAAACTGTTTTTT
TRBV29-1	NA	NA	TRBJ2-2	CSALGDSAGELFF	TGCAGCGCGTTGGGGGATTCGGCCGGGGAGCTGTTTTTT
TRBV5-5	NA	NA	TRBJ2-6	CASSLRGANVLTF	TGTGCCAGCAGCTTGCGGGGGGCCAACGTCCTGACTTTC
TRBV12-5	once	NA	TRBJ2-3	CASGWGTSIVDTQYF	TGTGCTAGTGGCTGGGGGACATCGATCGTAGATACGCAGTATTTT
TRBV29-1	NA	TRBD2	TRBJ2-7	CSVPGASGDYNEQYF	TGCAGCGTTCCGGGAGCTAGCGGGGACTACAATGAGCAGTACTTC
TRBV18	NA	NA	TRBJ1-5	CASSVGLDQPQHF	TGTGCCAGCTCAGTAGGGTTAGATCAGCCCCAGCATTTT
TRBV6-1	many	NA	TRBJ2-7	CAAQDKGYEQYF	TGTGCCGCCCAGGACAAGGGCTACGAGCAGTACTTC
TRBV20-1	NA	NA	TRBJ2-7	CSARKDGGVHEQYF	TGCAGTGCTAGAAAGGATGGGGGCGTACACGAGCAGTACTTC
TRBV9	NA	NA	TRBJ1-4	CASSVARDGPNEKLFF	TGTGCCAGCAGCGTAGCCAGGGACGGTCCTAATGAAAAACTGTTTTTT
TRBV27	NA	NA	TRBJ1-5	CASSLFGAKGSQPQHF	TGTGCCAGCAGTTTATTCGGGGCGAAGGGGAGTCAGCCCCAGCATTTT
TRBV7-2	few	NA	TRBJ2-1	CASSTRVGNEQFF	TGTGCCAGCAGTACGAGAGTGGGGAATGAGCAGTTCTTC
TRBV19	once	TRBD1	TRBJ1-2	CASTPSQGFYGYTF	TGTGCCAGTACCCCCTCACAGGGGTTCTATGGCTACACCTTC
TRBV2	NA	NA	TRBJ2-3	CASNGGLTDTQYF	TGTGCCAGCAATGGGGGGCTCACAGATACGCAGTATTTT